The 30 T cell receptor beta chains below were found in one sample sequenced in a study of blood T cells in healthy people across ages. Primed by a sample-barcoded 5' primer and a J-beta primer mix, a second PCR proceeded for 7 to 11 cycles. One entry per CDR3 protein, called by TCRdb with MiXCR from the 5' RACE reads. Counted here are about 640,000 distinct CDR3 sequences, roughly 53% occurring once; the ten biggest clones make up about two fifths. The source material was blood. These receptor sequences come from a man between 60 and 70 years old in good health.

This clonotype has more than one count but fewer than ten. The CDR3 sequence: CSVGGANRETQYF. The CDR3 bases are TGCAGCGTTGGGGGGGCGAATCGGGAGACCCAGTACTTC. V gene TRBV29-1 combines with J gene TRBJ2-5, with D tentatively TRBD1 or TRBD2 (6 bases each). This CDR3 contains 13 residues. CDR1 SQVTM and CDR2 ANQGSEA come from the germline V gene. V shed 4 bases and J shed 5 bases, with 14 bases lying between them.

This chain uses TRBV6-2 or TRBV6-3 with TRBJ1-2; D gene unclear. The germline CDR1 and CDR2 sequences are MNHEY and SVGEGT. The V end was cut by 7 bases, the J end by 0 bases, with 12 bases between. The CDR3 runs 14 residues. CDR3 in DNA: TGTGCCAGCACCCGTGGACTAGCTAACTATGGCTACACCTTC. This gives the protein CASTRGLANYGYTF.

This chain connects TRBV2 to TRBJ2-2; no reliable D call. The V end was cut by 8 bases, the J end by 0 bases, with 10 bases between. Germline V CDR1 and CDR2: SNHLY, FYNNEI. The CDR3 sequence is 14 residues long. CDR3 protein: CASRVGTNTGELFF. The CDR3 nucleotides read TGTGCCAGCCGGGTAGGAACGAACACCGGGGAGCTGTTTTTT. Using reference TRBV2 and TRBJ2-2 for the parts outside the CDR3, the full variable domain is EPEVTQTPSHQVTQMGQEVILRCVPISNHLYFYWYRQILGQKVEFLVSFYNNEISEKSEIFDDQFSVERPDGSNFTLKIRSTKLEDSAMYFCASRVGTNTGELFFGEGSRLTVL.

On this clonotype itself: At one of its ends the junction is not consistent with the germline gene, which may arise from a read error. The rearrangement links TRBV7-8 to TRBJ2-1; 7 bases fit TRBD2. The CDR3 has 17 residues. Germline V gene lookup returns CDR1 SGHVS and CDR2 FQNEAQ. CDR3 coding DNA: TGTGTCAGCAGCCCAAATACTGTAGCGGGTAATAACAATGAGCAGTTCTTC. Protein sequence: CVSSPNTVAGNNNEQFF.

This chain joins TRBV15 and TRBJ2-7, with 7 bases aligning to TRBD1. The DNA end is a closer match to TRBJ2-5, so the J assignment may be wrong. The V gene's germline CDR1 is LNHNV and CDR2 YYDKDF (reference sequence). CDR3 length equals 15 residues. CDR3 residues: CATSRDRQGRETQYF. CDR3 sequence (DNA): TGTGCCACCAGCAGAGACCGACAGGGCCGGGAGACCCAGTACTTC.

This clonotype was recorded at least ten times. The chain links TRBV3-1 to TRBJ2-3, with 9 bases fitting TRBD1. J gave up 3 bases and V 1 base, and 2 bases lay outside the gene matches. CDR3 length equals 15 residues. Germline V gene sequence: CDR1 LGHDT, CDR2 YNNKEL (reference sequence). In nucleotides, the CDR3 is TGTGCCAGCAGCCAAGTCGGGACAGGGACAGATACGCAGTATTTT. As protein: CASSQVGTGTDTQYF.

This clonotype showed up just a few times. The chain links TRBV24-1 to TRBJ2-1, with D tentatively TRBD1 (9 bases). V was pared by 9 bases and J by 8 bases, with 19 bases between. CDR3 length: 14 residues. Germline-derived CDR1 and CDR2 are KGHDR and SFDVKD. CDR3 sequence: CATQRGTGSDEQFF. The CDR3 DNA reads as TGTGCCACCCAGCGGGGGACAGGGTCTGATGAGCAGTTCTTC.

The chain joins TRBV7-8 to TRBJ2-7; 7 positions match TRBD1. The DNA end favors TRBJ2-5, so the J call may be wrong. CDR1 and CDR2 (germline): SGHVS, FQNEAQ. This CDR3 region has 15 residues. Here the CDR3 reads CASSPMGTALGTQYF. CDR3 nucleotide sequence: TGTGCCAGCAGCCCGATGGGGACAGCCCTGGGGACCCAGTACTTC.

V usage is TRBV11-2 and J usage is TRBJ2-3; weak D call: TRBD1 (7 bases). Trimming took 5 bases from V and 2 from J, leaving 20 bases between them. The CDR3 runs 17 residues. CDR1 SGHAT and CDR2 FQNNGV come from the germline V gene. CDR3 DNA sequence: TGTGCCAGCAGCCGCCAGGGGGTGGGACTCCCCACAGATACGCAGTATTTT. This translates into CASSRQGVGLPTDTQYF.

This sequence joins TRBV7-3 and TRBJ2-1; TRBD2 matches 11 bases. The J call may be wrong; the DNA end is better matched by TRBJ2-7. This CDR3 comprises 18 residues. Germline loops: CDR1 SGHTA, CDR2 FQGTGA. Written as DNA, the CDR3 is TGTGCCAGCAGCTTAATCCCCCAGACTAGCGGGGCCTACAATGAGCAGTACTTC. Its translation: CASSLIPQTSGAYNEQYF.

CDR3 nucleotide sequence: TGTGCCAGCAGTGCTAGGGGCGCGGTTATGGAGGCTTTCTTT. This sequence encodes CASSARGAVMEAFF. V and J are TRBV28 and TRBJ1-1, with a tentative D call TRBD1 (5 bases). This CDR3 has 14 residues. The germline gives CDR1 MDHEN, CDR2 SYDVKM. The V gene lost 5 bases and the J gene lost 11 bases, with 21 bases spanning the gap.

The chain couples TRBV5-1 to TRBJ2-7; the D gene is possibly TRBD2 (5 bases). V lost 3 bases, J lost 2 bases, and 15 bases lay in between. The CDR3 sequence is 15 residues long. CDR1 is SGHRS and CDR2 is YFSETQ in the germline V gene. The CDR3 loop reads CASSSGITGTYEQYF. As DNA, the CDR3 is TGCGCCAGCAGCTCCGGGATAACGGGAACCTACGAGCAGTACTTC.

The DNA for the CDR3 is TGTGCCAGCAGGGAGACAGGGACCAAAAACATTCAGTACTTC. Translating gives CASRETGTKNIQYF. The chain joins TRBV12-3 or TRBV12-4 to TRBJ2-4; 7 bases match TRBD1. This CDR3 has 14 amino acids. Losses at the gene ends were 6 bases for V and 2 bases for J; bases not matched to a gene: 4.

The chain recombines TRBV6-1 with TRBJ2-5, with 8 bases matching TRBD2. With V trimmed by 3 bases and J by 5 bases, 5 bases remained unmatched. The V gene's germline CDR1 is MNHNS and CDR2 SASEGT. This CDR3 has 14 residues. The CDR3 region is CASSDSGGFETQYF. CDR3 nucleotide sequence: TGTGCCAGCAGTGACAGCGGGGGTTTTGAGACCCAGTACTTC.

The V and J genes are TRBV6-2 or TRBV6-3 and TRBJ2-7; TRBD1 might be the D (5 bases). Trimming shortened V by 5 bases and J by 2 bases, and 16 bases separated the two germline ends. Germline loops: CDR1 MNHEY, CDR2 SVGEGT. The CDR3 sequence is 15 residues long. CDR3 amino acids: CASSQRRTITYEQYF. DNA for the CDR3: TGTGCCAGCAGTCAGAGACGGACAATTACCTACGAGCAGTACTTC.

The chain is built from TRBV25-1 and TRBJ1-2; TRBD1 matches 7 bases. This CDR3 contains 13 residues. The V gene's germline CDR1 is MGHDK and CDR2 SYGVNS. V gave up 8 bases and J gave up 4 bases; unmatched junction bases: 7. CDR3 loop: CASALQGSYGYTF. As DNA, the CDR3 is TGTGCCAGCGCTTTACAGGGGTCCTATGGCTACACCTTC.

V is TRBV4-2 and J is TRBJ2-6, with D uncertain. The CDR3 covers 16 residues. CDR1 is LGHNA, CDR2 YNFKEQ, per germline. The ends were cut back, 0 bases at V and 2 bases at J, with 8 bases in the middle. DNA of the CDR3: TGTGCCAGCAGCCAAGAATCAGGCGCTGGGGCCAACGTCCTGACTTTC. Translating gives CASSQESGAGANVLTF.

The rearrangement uses TRBV6-1 and TRBJ2-4, with 7 bases matching TRBD1. CDR1 and CDR2 from the germline V gene are MNHNS and SASEGT. V lost 3 bases, J lost 3 bases, and 11 bases stayed unmatched. CDR3 length: 17 residues. CDR3 sequence reads: CASSEGRRGLVKNIQYF. The CDR3 DNA is TGTGCCAGCAGTGAGGGGCGCAGGGGGTTGGTCAAAAACATTCAGTACTTC.

V and J are TRBV24-1 and TRBJ1-5, with D tentatively TRBD1 (5 bases). The CDR3 covers 16 residues. Germline V gene data show CDR1 as KGHDR and CDR2 as SFDVKD. The V and J ends lost 3 bases and 3 bases respectively, with 14 bases between them. The CDR3 nucleotides read TGTGCCACCAGTGATCCTCGGGCAGGGTTCAATCAGCCCCAGCATTTT. The encoded protein is CATSDPRAGFNQPQHF.

The rearrangement joins TRBV20-1 to TRBJ2-5; D is tentatively TRBD1 or TRBD2 (6 bases each). The J call may be mistaken, given a closer DNA end match to TRBJ2-7. Germline assignment: CDR1 DFQATT and CDR2 SNEGSKA (reference sequence). This CDR3 comprises 13 residues. CDR3 nucleotide sequence: TGCAGTGCTGGAGGGACACCAGCCTACGAGCAGTACTTC. Its protein is CSAGGTPAYEQYF.

The V gene is TRBV6-6, the J gene TRBJ1-1, with a tentative D call TRBD1 (5 bases). Deletions cut 8 bases from V and 5 bases from J, with 12 bases between. Germline CDR1 is MNHNY and CDR2 is SVGAGI (reference sequence). The CDR3 contains 12 residues. Here the CDR3 DNA reads TGTGCCAGCGGACAAGATGAAACTGAAGCTTTCTTT. This encodes CASGQDETEAFF.

The V gene is TRBV7-8, the J gene TRBJ2-3, with D hard to call. Deletions cut 1 base from V and 3 bases from J, with 17 bases between. Germline V CDR1 and CDR2: SGHVS, FQNEAQ. This CDR3 contains 17 residues. This CDR3 is CASSLGRARAATDTQYF. The CDR3 DNA follows: TGTGCCAGCAGCTTAGGTCGAGCTAGGGCAGCAACAGATACGCAGTATTTT.

This clonotype was seen more than once but under ten times. This chain connects TRBV20-1 to TRBJ2-1; TRBD2 matches 9 bases. Trimming cost V 3 bases and J 4 bases; bases outside gene matches: 4. There are 14 residues in the CDR3. Germline loops: CDR1 DFQATT, CDR2 SNEGSKA (reference sequence). CDR3 bases: TGCAGTGCTAGCCGGACTAGCGTTTACAATGAGCAGTTCTTC. Protein: CSASRTSVYNEQFF.

The J gene is TRBJ2-7, the V gene TRBV7-9; D possibly uses TRBD1 or TRBD2 (5 bases each). Trimming cost V 6 bases and J 2 bases, with 17 bases left between them. The CDR3 extends over 15 amino acids. CDR1 and CDR2 from the germline V gene are SEHNR and FQNEAQ (reference sequence). This CDR3 is CASRPGTGAAYEQYF. In nucleotides, the CDR3 is TGTGCCAGCAGACCCGGGACCGGGGCGGCCTACGAGCAGTACTTC.

This clonotype has more than one count but fewer than ten. The V and J genes are TRBV7-8 and TRBJ2-5; 9 bases map to TRBD1. The CDR3 spans 16 residues. Germline CDR1 is SGHVS and CDR2 is FQNEAQ. V trimming: 3 bases; J trimming: 4 bases; junction bases outside the gene matches: 9. This CDR3 is CASSLNDRGIGETQYF. For the CDR3, the DNA is TGTGCCAGCAGCTTGAATGACAGGGGGATTGGAGAGACCCAGTACTTC.

This sequence joins TRBV2 and TRBJ2-5, with TRBD2 identical over 10 bases. The germline gives CDR1 SNHLY, CDR2 FYNNEI. After removal of 6 bases from V and 3 bases from J, the junction contained 4 bases not matched to a gene. This CDR3 comprises 14 residues. The CDR3 sequence: CASSPLAGEETQYF. CDR3 DNA sequence: TGTGCCAGCAGCCCGCTAGCGGGGGAAGAGACCCAGTACTTC.

This chain links TRBV4-2 with TRBJ2-5; 9 bases map to TRBD2. The V segment lost 2 bases and the J segment 5 bases; nucleotides outside the gene matches: 12. Per germline, CDR1 LGHNA and CDR2 YNFKEQ. This CDR3 contains 17 residues. The CDR3 nucleotides are TGTGCCAGCAGCCAACCCCTGGGCGGGGGGGCTAAGGAGACCCAGTACTTC. Translating it yields CASSQPLGGGAKETQYF.

Concerning this clonotype itself: Germline is not matched at one junction end, which may reflect a read error. In DNA form, the CDR3 reads TGTGCCGGCAGCGACGACAGGGGGTTGGGTTTGGAGACCCAGTACTTC. Its translation is CAGSDDRGLGLETQYF. V and J are TRBV4-2 and TRBJ2-5; 9 nucleotides line up with TRBD1. Looked up from germline, CDR1 is LGHNA and CDR2 is YNFKEQ. The CDR3 loop spans 16 amino acids.

The chain links TRBV5-1 to TRBJ2-5, with D unresolved. The CDR3 totals 14 residues. V shed 2 bases and J shed 4 bases, with 12 bases lying between them. Per germline, CDR1 SGHRS and CDR2 YFSETQ. DNA for the CDR3: TGCGCCAGCAGCTTAATATCTCCCCCAGAGACCCAGTACTTC. It codes for CASSLISPPETQYF.

The rearrangement links TRBV11-2 to TRBJ2-7, with D unclear. The CDR3 runs to 14 residues. The germline CDR1 and CDR2 sequences are SGHAT and FQNNGV. Trimming took 0 bases from V and 2 from J, leaving 8 bases between them. The chain's CDR3 is CASSLDGPPYEQYF. CDR3 sequence (DNA): TGTGCCAGCAGCTTAGACGGTCCCCCCTACGAGCAGTACTTC.